These T cell receptor beta chains were read from a single sample in a study of blood T cell repertoires in COVID-19. The repertoire was sequenced with immunoSEQ multiplex PCR; TCRdb's copy has only in-frame clones and lacks some. This table holds 280,000 or so clones, approximately 85% found once. Specimen: PBMCs or T cells enriched from blood (not recorded which). The receptors originated from a man aged 30-40 years who had recovered from COVID-19. The CDR3 runs from the conserved cysteine through the conserved F or W. The order of the fields is clone size, J gene, V gene, D gene, CDR3 DNA, CDR3 protein. A D gene is named only where the DNA matches it firmly. Some rows have no size entry. The others give once, few or many, or a class for an expanded clone.

.,TRBJ2-7,TRBV3-1/TRBV3-2,.,TGTGCCAGCAGTCCACCTGTGACAGTCGGAGTAACCTACGAGCAGTACTTC,CASSPPVTVGVTYEQYF
.,TRBJ1-2,TRBV6-5,.,TGTGCCACCACACAGGGAGCTAACTATGGCTACACCTTC,CATTQGANYGYTF
.,TRBJ2-5,TRBV4-2,TRBD2,TGTGCCAGCAGCCAAGATCCCACTCAAGCGGGGAAGCAAGAGACCCAGTACTTC,CASSQDPTQAGKQETQYF
once,TRBJ2-1,TRBV29-1,.,TGCAGCGTTTATATTTACAATGAGCAGTTCTTC,CSVYIYNEQFF
.,TRBJ1-5,TRBV5-5,.,TGTGCCAGCAGCGACTGGGGGCATGGCAATCAGCCCCAGCATTTT,CASSDWGHGNQPQHF
few,TRBJ2-7,TRBV6-5,TRBD1,TGTGCCACCGAGACAGGGGGCCTCAACGAGCAGTACTTC,CATETGGLNEQYF
.,TRBJ2-1,TRBV9,.,TGTGCCAGCAATCTCAGGGGCAATGAGCAGTTCTTC,CASNLRGNEQFF
.,TRBJ2-7,TRBV5-1,.,TGCGCCAGCAGCTTCGGGAACTCCTACGAGCAGTACTTC,CASSFGNSYEQYF
.,TRBJ2-1,TRBV5-3,.,TGTGCCGGGTTTCGGCGGGGCTTCTACAATGAGCAGTTCTTC,CAGFRRGFYNEQFF
few,TRBJ1-4,TRBV5-5,TRBD1,TGTGCCAGCAGCTTTACAGGGGGGAATGAAAAACTGTTTTTT,CASSFTGGNEKLFF
.,TRBJ2-7,TRBV10-2,TRBD2,TGCGCCAGCAGAGCGGGGGGCGGCACCGAGCAGTACTTC,CASRAGGGTEQYF
.,TRBJ1-5,TRBV11-2,.,TGTGCCAGCAGCCCCGGGATCGGGGGCAATCAGCCCCAGCATTTT,CASSPGIGGNQPQHF
.,TRBJ2-2,TRBV7-2,.,TGTGCCAGCAGCTTAGCCCCAGCCTCAGGGGTATCCGGGGAGCTGTTTTTT,CASSLAPASGVSGELFF
.,TRBJ1-1,TRBV29-1,TRBD1,TGCAGAGCCGGGACAGCGAACACTGAAGCTTTCTTT,CRAGTANTEAFF
.,TRBJ1-1,TRBV7-2,.,TGTGCCAGCAGCTTATTTGGGCCGGGGGATGGAGGAGAAGCTTTCTTT,CASSLFGPGDGGEAFF